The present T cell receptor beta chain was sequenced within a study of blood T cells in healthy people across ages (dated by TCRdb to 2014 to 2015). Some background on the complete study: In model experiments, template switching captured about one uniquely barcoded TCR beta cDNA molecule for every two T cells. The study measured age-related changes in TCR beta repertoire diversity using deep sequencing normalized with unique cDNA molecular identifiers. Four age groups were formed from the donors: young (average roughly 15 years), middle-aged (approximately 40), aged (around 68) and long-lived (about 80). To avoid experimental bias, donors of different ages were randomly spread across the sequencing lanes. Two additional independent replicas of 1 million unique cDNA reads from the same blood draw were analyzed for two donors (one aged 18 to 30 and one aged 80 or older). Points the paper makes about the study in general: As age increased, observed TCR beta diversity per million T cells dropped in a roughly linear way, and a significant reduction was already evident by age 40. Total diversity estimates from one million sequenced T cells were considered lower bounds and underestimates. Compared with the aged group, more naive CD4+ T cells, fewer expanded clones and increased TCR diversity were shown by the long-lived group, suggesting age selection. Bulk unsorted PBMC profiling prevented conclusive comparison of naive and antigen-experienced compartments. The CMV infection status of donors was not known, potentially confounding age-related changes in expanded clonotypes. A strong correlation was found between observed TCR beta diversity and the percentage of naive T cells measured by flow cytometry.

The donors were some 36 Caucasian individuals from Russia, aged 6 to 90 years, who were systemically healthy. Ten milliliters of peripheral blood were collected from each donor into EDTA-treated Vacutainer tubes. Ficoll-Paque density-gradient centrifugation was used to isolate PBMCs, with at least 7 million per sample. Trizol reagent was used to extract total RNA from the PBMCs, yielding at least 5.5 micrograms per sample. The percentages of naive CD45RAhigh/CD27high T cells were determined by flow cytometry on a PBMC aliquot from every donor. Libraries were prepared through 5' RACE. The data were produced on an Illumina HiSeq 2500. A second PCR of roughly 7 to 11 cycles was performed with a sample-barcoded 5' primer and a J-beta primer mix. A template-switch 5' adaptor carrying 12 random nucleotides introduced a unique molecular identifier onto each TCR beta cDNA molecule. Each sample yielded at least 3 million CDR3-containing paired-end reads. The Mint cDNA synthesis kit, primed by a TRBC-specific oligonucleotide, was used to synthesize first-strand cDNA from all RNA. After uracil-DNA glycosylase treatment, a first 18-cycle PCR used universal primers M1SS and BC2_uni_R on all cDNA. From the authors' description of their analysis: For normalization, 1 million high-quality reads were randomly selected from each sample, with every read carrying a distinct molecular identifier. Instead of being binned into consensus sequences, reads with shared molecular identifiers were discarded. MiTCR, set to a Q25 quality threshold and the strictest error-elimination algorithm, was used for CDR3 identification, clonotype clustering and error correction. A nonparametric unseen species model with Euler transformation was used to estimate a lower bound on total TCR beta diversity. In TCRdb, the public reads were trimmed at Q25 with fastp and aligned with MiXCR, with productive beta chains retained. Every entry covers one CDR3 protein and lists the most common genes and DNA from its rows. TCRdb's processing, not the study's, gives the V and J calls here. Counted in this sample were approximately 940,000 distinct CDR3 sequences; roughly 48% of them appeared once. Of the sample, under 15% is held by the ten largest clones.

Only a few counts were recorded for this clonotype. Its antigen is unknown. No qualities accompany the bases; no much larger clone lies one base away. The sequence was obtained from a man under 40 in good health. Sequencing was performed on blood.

The CDR3 region reads CASSPLTSGPQETQYF. The nucleotide sequence is given as TGTGCCAGCAGTCCTTTGACTAGCGGCCCCCAAGAGACCCAGTACTTC. Recombination connected TRBV27 to TRBJ2-5; TRBD2 agrees with 9 junctional bases. The cysteine opens and the phenylalanine closes a CDR3 of 16 amino acids. This entry keeps only the CDR3 DNA: 48 bases, framed from base 1. For CDR1 and CDR2, the germline V gene (reference sequence) lists MNHEY and SMNVEV. Trimming leaves V shorter by 5 bases and J shorter by 1 base, with the junction holding 8 bases beyond the gene matches.